This section outlines one T cell receptor (beta chain) sequence together with its context. Within the sample, other DNA sequences also encode this same CDR3. This record belongs to a study of blood T cell repertoires in COVID-19. On the study more broadly: Specimens from acute and convalescent COVID-19 originated in the United States, Italy and Spain. Sample material is recorded as cDNA or gDNA derived from T cells, B-cell-depleted T cells, or PBMCs.

In the authors' workflow: Quantification of nucleated cells was approximated via reference gene primer amplification. Produced via immunoSEQ multiplex PCR; TCRdb's table is partial and in-frame only. The V and J calls and the clone size are those of that table, but D and trimming were determined from the DNA. The table includes some 400,000 clones, around 89% detected once. The length of the CDR3 is 14 residues. CDR1 KGHSH and CDR2 LQKENI come from the germline V gene. The V and J ends lost 6 bases and 8 bases, in that order; junction bases with no gene match: 6. The J gene is TRBJ1-4, the V gene TRBV18; TRBD1 matches 10 bases. This receptor was taken from a man between 18 and 35 years old with active or convalescent COVID-19. Sequencing was done on a sample of peripheral blood. The CDR3, as DNA: TGTGCCAGCTCGCCCGGGACAGGGGAAGAAAAACTGTTTTTT. Translation: CASSPGTGEEKLFF.